The 26 T cell receptor beta chains in this list originate from one sample, sequenced in a study of tumor-infiltrating lymphocytes in primary liver carcinoma. Extraction also yielded germline DNA, while blood RNA was obtained from unsorted whole blood. The researchers produced TCR beta cDNA from 450 to 600 ng total RNA with a constant-region primer. It was through three nested multiplex PCR rounds of slightly modified ARM-PCR that TCR beta libraries arose. Investigators reported that the first two PCR rounds, at around 10 cycles each, used TRBV1-TRBV30 forward primers with a C-beta reverse primer. Each CDR3 protein is one row after TCRdb ran MiXCR on the multiplex PCR reads. The data contain about 200,000 distinct CDR3 sequences, about two thirds of them seen just once; the ten biggest clones take up 6% to 8.5%. Specimen: peripheral blood. The receptor set was obtained from a woman in her sixties with primary liver carcinoma and hepatitis B virus infection.

To note about this clonotype: This clone may be a read error of a much larger clone one base away. This chain's CDR3 is CAGSLERTRYGYTF. DNA for the CDR3: TGTGCCGGCAGCTTAGAAAGGACCCGCTATGGCTACACCTTC. The V gene is TRBV7-8, the J gene TRBJ1-2; D call uncertain. The CDR3 runs to 14 residues. Per the germline V gene, CDR1 is SGHVS and CDR2 is FQNEAQ.

Of note for this clonotype: This may be a read error: a much more frequent sequence differs by one nucleotide. The chain is built from TRBV12-3 or TRBV12-4 and TRBJ2-2, with no clear D. The CDR3 is 13 amino acids. CDR3 DNA sequence: TGTGCCAACAGTTTAGGCGGCACCGGGGAGCTGTTTTTT. Translation: CANSLGGTGELFF.

Worth noting for this clonotype: Just one base apart from a much larger clone, this may be a read error. The conserved final phenylalanine or tryptophan is absent from the CDR3, which likely points to a read error. This chain uses TRBV2 with TRBJ2-7, with D unclear. Trimming shortened V by 3 bases and J by 7 bases, and 4 bases separated the two germline ends. The CDR3 runs 10 residues. The germline CDR1 and CDR2 sequences are SNHLY and FYNNEI. CDR3 bases: TGTGCCAGCAGTGATGAAGAGCAGTACCTC. It translates to CASSDEEQYL.

This clonotype was seen once. Because the CDR3 is missing its conserved closing phenylalanine or tryptophan, this is likely a read error. The chain carries TRBV6-8 and TRBJ2-7; 7 nucleotides agree with TRBD2. The J segment lost 5 bases and the V segment lost 4 bases, leaving 11 bases of the junction unmatched. The CDR3 loop spans 15 amino acids. The germline CDR1 and CDR2 sequences are MNHGY and SAAAGT. CDR3 coding DNA: TGTGCCAGCAGTTTCGGGGACGGGGGGAGTGACGAGCAGTACCTC. This codes for CASSFGDGGSDEQYL.

The chain has TRBV6-1 and TRBJ2-4; D is unclear. The germline V and J ends were trimmed by 2 bases and 0 bases, with 14 bases remaining between them. The CDR3 has 17 residues. From germline, CDR1 is MNHNS and CDR2 SASEGT. CDR3 region: CASSEFWLVPAKNIQYF. The CDR3 DNA reads TGTGCCAGCAGTGAATTTTGGCTAGTCCCAGCCAAAAACATTCAGTACTTC.

To note about this clonotype: One end of the junction fails to match germline, which may point to a read error. The chain links TRBV10-3 to TRBJ2-3, with D perhaps TRBD1 or TRBD2 (5 bases each). CDR3 length equals 16 residues. Germline CDR1 and CDR2: ENHRY and SYGVKD. For the CDR3, the DNA is TGTGCCATCAGTACAGCGACAGTGAGGGGCCCAGATATGCAGTATTTT. Its protein is CAISTATVRGPDMQYF.

As concerns this clonotype: Given a much more abundant clone one base away, this may be a read error. The rearrangement links TRBV6-6 to TRBJ2-4; 8 bases are shared with TRBD1. J gave up 8 bases and V 8 bases, and 8 bases lay outside the gene matches. The CDR3 has 13 amino acids. The germline V gene encodes CDR1 MNHNY and CDR2 SVGAGI (reference sequence). The CDR3 DNA follows: TGTGCCAGCGCCCCGACAGGGGAATACATTCAGTACTTC. Protein: CASAPTGEYIQYF.

About this clonotype itself: A much larger clone lies a single base off, so this may be a read error. V and J are TRBV7-9 and TRBJ1-2; D is undetermined. Germline assignment: CDR1 SEHNR and CDR2 FQNEAQ (reference sequence). Trimming stripped 2 bases from V and 4 bases from J, with 11 bases between. The CDR3 is 14 amino acids. The CDR3 reads CASSLLQRVYGYTF. The DNA of the CDR3 is TGTGCCAGCAGCTTATTACAGCGCGTCTATGGCTACACCTTC.

This clonotype was seen a handful of times. This sequence may be a read error, since a much larger clone differs from it by one base. This chain connects TRBV12-3 or TRBV12-4 to TRBJ2-2; 10 positions match TRBD1. This CDR3 is built from 15 residues. Germline trimming cut 7 bases from V and 4 bases from J; bases unmatched to any gene: 6. CDR3 region: CASNRDRGSTGELFF. DNA for the CDR3: TGTGCCAGCAACCGGGACAGGGGTAGCACCGGGGAGCTGTTTTTT.

Remarks on this clonotype: One junction end does not reproduce the germline sequence, and a read error may be involved. The chain uses TRBV4-1 and TRBJ2-7, with D perhaps TRBD2 (6 bases). The CDR3 loop spans 15 amino acids. Germline assignment: CDR1 MGHRA and CDR2 YSYEKL. The DNA of the CDR3 is TGCGTCAGCAGCCAAGACGGGACTGACTCCTACGAGCAGTACTTC. Translated: CVSSQDGTDSYEQYF.

This clonotype has ten or more counts. The chain recombines TRBV5-1 with TRBJ2-6, with no clear D. V was pared by 4 bases and J by 0 bases, with 5 bases between. Germline CDR1 and CDR2: SGHRS and YFSETQ. The CDR3 is 14 residues long. In DNA form, the CDR3 reads TGCGCCAGCAGCCGGATCTCTGGGGCCAACGTCCTGACTTTC. Amino acids: CASSRISGANVLTF.

This clonotype was picked up many times. The J gene is TRBJ1-2, the V gene TRBV6-2 or TRBV6-3, with D maybe TRBD1 (6 bases). V dropped 9 bases and J dropped 3 bases, with 14 bases sitting between them. This CDR3 has 13 amino acids. Germline V gene data show CDR1 as MNHEY and CDR2 as SVGEGT. In DNA form, the CDR3 reads TGTGCCAGTACAGGGTATCGCTACTATGGCTACACCTTC. Translation: CASTGYRYYGYTF.

Note on this clonotype: This may be a read error: a much more frequent sequence differs by one nucleotide. The rearrangement uses TRBV12-3 or TRBV12-4 and TRBJ2-3; TRBD2 aligns across 14 bases. There are 18 residues in the CDR3. The CDR3 DNA is TGTGCCAGGAGTTTAACCCCCACGGGACTAGCGGGAGCAGATACGCAGTATTTT. This encodes CARSLTPTGLAGADTQYF.

In the case of this clonotype: At one end, the junction sequence differs from germline, possibly due to a read error. The rearrangement uses TRBV6-5 and TRBJ2-7; the D gene is possibly TRBD1 (6 bases). The CDR3 covers 16 residues. Germline V gives CDR1 MNHEY, CDR2 SVGAGI. The CDR3 sequence: CASSCLTETGSYEQYF. The DNA for the CDR3 is TGTGCAAGCAGTTGCTTGACGGAGACAGGCTCCTACGAACAGTACTTC.

This clonotype was observed many times. The rearrangement links TRBV6-1 to TRBJ2-1, with 13 bases that match TRBD2. Looked up from germline, CDR1 is MNHNS and CDR2 is SASEGT. Trimming took 7 bases from V and 2 from J; bases not matched to a gene: 2. This CDR3 is built from 15 residues. The CDR3 nucleotides are TGTGCCAGCAAAGGACTAGCGGGAGCCTACAATGAGCAGTTCTTC. Translated, it gives CASKGLAGAYNEQFF.

The chain uses TRBV28 and TRBJ2-7, with D maybe TRBD1 (7 bases). In germline, CDR1 is MDHEN, CDR2 SYDVKM. This CDR3 region has 14 residues. Trimming removed 8 bases at V and 6 bases at J, with 20 bases between. In nucleotides, the CDR3 is TGTGCCAGCTACGGAGGGGGACAGCCCTGCGAGCAGTACTTC. Amino acid sequence: CASYGGGQPCEQYF.

The chain links TRBV28 to TRBJ1-1; D possibly corresponds to TRBD1 (6 bases). V was shortened by 9 bases and J by 4 bases, with 21 bases between the two germline ends. CDR3 size: 15 residues. CDR1 is MDHEN, CDR2 SYDVKM, per germline. The CDR3 region is CASTQGGAGSTEAFF. CDR3 sequence (DNA): TGTGCCAGTACCCAAGGGGGGGCTGGGAGCACTGAAGCTTTCTTT.

Points on this clonotype: This may come from a read error, since a much larger clone is one base off. The chain uses TRBV14 and TRBJ2-2; no definite D call. Germline lookup yields CDR1 SGHDN and CDR2 FVKESK. This CDR3 has 14 residues. In nucleotides, the CDR3 is TGTGCCAGCAGCCAAGTGGCGAAGACCGGGGAGCTGTTTTTT. As protein: CASSQVAKTGELFF.

In its sample, this clonotype was seen many times. The V gene is TRBV29-1, the J gene TRBJ2-3; weak D call: TRBD2 (6 bases). The CDR3 consists of 13 residues. The V and J ends lost 7 bases and 0 bases respectively, with 11 bases between them. Germline V CDR1 and CDR2: SQVTM, ANQGSEA. The CDR3 region has the DNA TGCAGCGCCCCGGGACTCAGCACAGATACGCAGTATTTT. Its protein product is CSAPGLSTDTQYF.

Details on this clonotype: One end of the junction fails to match germline, which may point to a read error. The rearrangement joins TRBV11-3 to TRBJ2-6; weak D call: TRBD1 (5 bases). Germline V gives CDR1 SGHNT, CDR2 YENEEA. CDR3 length: 19 residues. CDR3 region: CASSLQGALHDSGAKVLTF. The CDR3 nucleotides are TGTGCAAGCAGCTTACAAGGAGCGCTTCATGACTCTGGGGCCAAAGTCCTGACTTTC.

Turning to this clonotype: A much bigger clone sits one base away, suggesting this may be a read error. V gene TRBV10-3 combines with J gene TRBJ2-3, with a possible D match to TRBD2 (6 bases). V was pared by 6 bases and J by 7 bases, with 14 bases between. In germline, CDR1 is ENHRY, CDR2 SYGVKD. CDR3 length equals 13 residues. CDR3 protein: CAIRGEALNTQYF. For the CDR3, the DNA is TGTGCCATCAGGGGGGAGGCCCTGAATACGCAGTATTTT.

The sample holds a few counts of this clonotype. The chain links TRBV6-1 to TRBJ2-3; 7 bases agree with TRBD2. The CDR3 runs to 16 residues. CDR1 is MNHNS, CDR2 SASEGT, per germline. Losses at the gene ends were 5 bases for V and 2 bases for J; bases not matched to a gene: 10. CDR3 amino acids: CASSQLAGLTTDTQYF. The DNA for the CDR3 is TGTGCCAGCAGTCAATTAGCGGGTTTAACCACAGATACGCAGTATTTT.

As concerns this clonotype: This CDR3 is missing its conserved last phenylalanine or tryptophan, likely due to a read error. The V gene is TRBV5-1, the J gene TRBJ1-5, with D maybe TRBD1 (5 bases). V was clipped by 5 bases and J by 7 bases, with 22 bases between them. The CDR3 is 16 residues long. In germline, CDR1 is SGHRS, CDR2 YFSETQ. This chain's CDR3 is CASSFGPGGGNQPQHL. The CDR3 DNA follows: TGCGCCAGCAGTTTTGGGCCGGGGGGAGGTAACCAGCCCCAGCATCTT.

This clonotype occurred once. This sequence joins TRBV11-2 and TRBJ2-7; no clear D. The length of the CDR3 is 15 residues. Trimming removed 5 bases at V and 5 bases at J, with 19 bases between. Germline CDR1 and CDR2: SGHAT and FQNNGV. CDR3 protein: CASSKDRLGPHEQYF. The CDR3 DNA reads TGTGCCAGCAGCAAGGATAGGCTCGGACCCCACGAGCAGTACTTC.

The V and J genes are TRBV11-2 and TRBJ2-7; 7 nucleotides align to TRBD2. The CDR3 is made up of 15 amino acids. Germline V lookup: CDR1 SGHAT, CDR2 FQNNGV. V lost 0 bases and J lost 9; bases outside the gene matches: 11. The CDR3 reads CASSLDCAAGSWQYF. The CDR3 DNA follows: TGTGCCAGCAGCTTAGATTGCGCAGCGGGAAGCTGGCAGTACTTC.

The V gene is TRBV5-1, the J gene TRBJ2-3, with unresolved D. CDR3 length: 12 amino acids. The V gene's germline CDR1 is SGHRS and CDR2 YFSETQ. V was pared by 3 bases and J by 4 bases, with 6 bases between. CDR3 coding DNA: TGCGCCAGCAGCTCCGTGTCAGATACGCAGTATTTT. This translates into CASSSVSDTQYF.